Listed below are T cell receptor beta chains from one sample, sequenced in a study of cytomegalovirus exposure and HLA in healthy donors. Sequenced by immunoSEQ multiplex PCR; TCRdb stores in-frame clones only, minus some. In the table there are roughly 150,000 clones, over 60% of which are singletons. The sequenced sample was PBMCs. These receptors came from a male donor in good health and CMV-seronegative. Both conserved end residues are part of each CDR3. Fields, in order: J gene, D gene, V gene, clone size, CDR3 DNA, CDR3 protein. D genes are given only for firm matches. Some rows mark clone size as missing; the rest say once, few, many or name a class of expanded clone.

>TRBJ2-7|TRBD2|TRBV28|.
TGTGCCAGCAGTCCCCCTCCTAGCGGGAGGCCCTGGTACGAGCAGTACTTC
CASSPPPSGRPWYEQYF
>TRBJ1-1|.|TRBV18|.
TGTGCCAGCTTTCCAGGGTTTGTAGGGACTGAAGCTTTCTTT
CASFPGFVGTEAFF
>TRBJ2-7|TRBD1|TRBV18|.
TGTGCCAGCTCACCAGGGACAGGCTCCTACGAGCAGTACTTC
CASSPGTGSYEQYF
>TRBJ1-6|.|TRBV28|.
TGTGCCAGCAGTTTACCAGGGGTGTCCTATAATTCACCCCTCCACTTT
CASSLPGVSYNSPLHF
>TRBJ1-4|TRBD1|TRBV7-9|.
TGTGCCACCCGGACAGGGATTAATGAAAAACTGTTTTTT
CATRTGINEKLFF
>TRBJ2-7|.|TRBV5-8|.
TGTGCCAGCAGCTTGGGGAGGTCCTACGAGCAGTACTTC
CASSLGRSYEQYF
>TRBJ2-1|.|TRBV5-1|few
TGCGCCAGCAGCTTGGAAGACAGTTACAATGAGCAGTTCTTC
CASSLEDSYNEQFF
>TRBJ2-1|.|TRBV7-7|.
TGTGCCAGCAGCTTAGGACAGGACAATGAGCAGTTCTTC
CASSLGQDNEQFF
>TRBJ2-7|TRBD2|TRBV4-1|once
TGCGCCAGCAGCCCGGGACTAGCACCGACCTACGAGCAGTACTTC
CASSPGLAPTYEQYF
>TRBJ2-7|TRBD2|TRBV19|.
TGTGCCAGTAGTATAGCGTGGACTAGCGTAAGCGAGCAGTACTTC
CASSIAWTSVSEQYF
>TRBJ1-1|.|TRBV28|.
TGTGCCAGCAGTTACCGGGGGATGGCCACTGAAGCTTTCTTT
CASSYRGMATEAFF
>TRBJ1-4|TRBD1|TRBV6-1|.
TGTGCCAGCAGTGAGGCCAGGGGGACTAATGAAAAACTGTTTTTT
CASSEARGTNEKLFF
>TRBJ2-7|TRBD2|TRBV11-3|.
TGTGCCAGCAGTGGGGGGGGACCCTACGAGCAGTACTTC
CASSGGGPYEQYF
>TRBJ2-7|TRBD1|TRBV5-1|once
TGCGCCAGCTCCCCAGGCGGGACAGGGGGCTACGAGCAGTACTTC
CASSPGGTGGYEQYF
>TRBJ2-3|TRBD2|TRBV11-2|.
TGTGCCAGCAGCTTGGCGGGGGGGAGGGTAGATACGCAGTATTTT
CASSLAGGRVDTQYF
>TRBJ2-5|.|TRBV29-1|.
TGCAGCGTGGGGTGGGGCGGGAAAGAAGAGACCCAGTACTTC
CSVGWGGKEETQYF
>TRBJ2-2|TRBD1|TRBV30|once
TGTGCCTGGAAGAAGGGACAGAGTTACACCGGGGAGCTGTTTTTT
CAWKKGQSYTGELFF
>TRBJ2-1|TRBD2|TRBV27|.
TGTGCCAGCAGTCCCTTGACTAGCGGGAGTAACTACAATGAGCAGTTCTTC
CASSPLTSGSNYNEQFF
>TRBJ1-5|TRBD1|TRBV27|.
TGTGCCAGCAGTCCCCCGGGACAGGCCAATCAGCCCCAGCATTTT
CASSPPGQANQPQHF
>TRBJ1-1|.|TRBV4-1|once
TGCGCCAGCAGCCAATACTCTACAGTATTGGCTGAAGCTTTCTTT
CASSQYSTVLAEAFF
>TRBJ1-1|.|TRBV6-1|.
TGTGCCAGCAGTGGACACGCGGGGGACACTGAAGCTTTCTTT
CASSGHAGDTEAFF
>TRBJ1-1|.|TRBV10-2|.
TGCGCCAGCAGTGACCCCCGTCGGGGGGTAGAAGCTTTCTTT
CASSDPRRGVEAFF
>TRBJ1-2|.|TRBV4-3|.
TGCGCCAGCAGCCAAGGCCGGGGGGGCTATGGCTACACCTTC
CASSQGRGGYGYTF
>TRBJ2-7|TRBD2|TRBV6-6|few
TGTGCCAGCCGTTGGCGGGAGTTAAGCGAGCAGTACTTC
CASRWRELSEQYF
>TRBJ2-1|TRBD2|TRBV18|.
TGTGCCAGCTCACCAAAGAACCCGACTAGCGGGGGGGCCAATGAGCAGTTCTTC
CASSPKNPTSGGANEQFF
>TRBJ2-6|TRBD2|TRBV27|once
TGTGCCAGCAGTTTATATGAGGGAGGGACGAACTCTGGGGCCAACGTCCTGACTTTC
CASSLYEGGTNSGANVLTF
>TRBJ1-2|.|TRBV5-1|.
TGCGCCAGCAGCTTGTCAAGAGACTATGGCTACACCTTC
CASSLSRDYGYTF
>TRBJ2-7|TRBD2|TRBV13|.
TGTGCCAGCAGCCCCGGGGGCCTAGCGGGAGCCTACGAGCAGTACTTC
CASSPGGLAGAYEQYF
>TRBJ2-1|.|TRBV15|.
TGTGCCACCAGCAGAGGGGGGGGCGGTCGCTATGAGCAGTTCTTC
CATSRGGGGRYEQFF
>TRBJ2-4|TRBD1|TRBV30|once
TGTGCCTGGGACAGGGGAATGGGTCAGTACTTC
CAWDRGMGQYF
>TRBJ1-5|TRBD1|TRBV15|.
TGTGCCACCAGCAGGATTACGGGACAGGGGGTCGCCGACTTTCTTAGCAATCAGCCCCAGCATTTT
CATSRITGQGVADFLSNQPQHF
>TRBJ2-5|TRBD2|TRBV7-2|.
TGTGCCAGCAGCTTAGCGGCGGGGGGCCATGAGACCCAGTACTTC
CASSLAAGGHETQYF
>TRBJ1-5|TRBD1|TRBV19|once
TGTGCCAGTAGTATAGGAAAGGGGGCAGGAACTAATCAGCCCCAGCATTTT
CASSIGKGAGTNQPQHF
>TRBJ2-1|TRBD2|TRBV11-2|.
TGTGCCAGCAGCTTCGGGACTAGCGGGAACTACAATGAGCAGTTCTTC
CASSFGTSGNYNEQFF